The source of this T cell receptor beta chain is a study of shared clonotypes between healthy human individuals. General study points: Clonotypes not shared had lower generation probabilities than those common to all four donors. Clonotypes that were shared across a handful of donors made up approximately 5.1% of naive CD4 clonotypes.

CD45RO-negative, CCR7-selected cells formed the naive CD8 fraction, which excluded terminally differentiated effector memory CD45RA+ cells. Donation came from healthy HIV-negative adults that had no recent acute infections or vaccinations. Each subset's genomic DNA was shared equally among a number of immunoSEQ plates. Measured with immunoSEQ multiplex PCR; TCRdb has only the in-frame clones, and not every one. The data hold about 680,000 clones, with about 91% observed a single time. With respect to this clone: The antigen is unknown.

This CDR3 is 13 amino acids long. With 2 bases removed from V and 4 bases from J, the gap between germline ends came to 7 bases. CDR1 and CDR2 from the germline V gene are WSHSY and SAAADI. This TCR was recovered from a man aged 25 to 40 in good health. The gene calls are TRBV10-2 and TRBJ2-3; the D is unclear. Sequencing was performed on naive CD8+ T cells sorted from blood. The DNA of the CDR3 is TGCGCCAGCAGTGAGGTGGGATCAGATACGCAGTATTTT. Translating it yields CASSEVGSDTQYF.